The 12 T cell receptor beta chains below come from one sample, sequenced in a study of blood T cell repertoires in COVID-19. Sequencing used immunoSEQ multiplex PCR; TCRdb keeps in-frame clones, though not all of them. This sample has about 210,000 clones, with about 88% found just once. Specimen: peripheral blood. The receptors stem from a woman aged 40 to 50 with acute or convalescent COVID-19.

The chain joins TRBV2 to TRBJ1-1, with D hard to call. V gave up 7 bases and J gave up 1 base, with 13 bases separating them. Germline loops: CDR1 SNHLY, CDR2 FYNNEI. This CDR3 is built from 14 residues. DNA for the CDR3: TGTGCCAGCAAACCCGGGATGGCGAACACTGAAGCTTTCTTT. Amino acids: CASKPGMANTEAFF.

The chain is built from TRBV9 and TRBJ1-1; 8 nucleotides align to TRBD1. The CDR3 contains 15 residues. Germline CDR1 and CDR2: SGDLS and YYNGEE. V trimming: 3 bases; J trimming: 4 bases; junction bases outside the gene matches: 8. DNA of the CDR3: TGTGCCAGCAGCGCGGAGACAGGGGTTTTCACTGAAGCTTTCTTT. Its translation: CASSAETGVFTEAFF.

V is TRBV12-3 or TRBV12-4 and J is TRBJ2-3; weak D call: TRBD2 (5 bases). With 5 bases removed from V and 6 bases from J, the gap between germline ends came to 12 bases. This CDR3 is built from 13 residues. As DNA, the CDR3 is TGTGCCAGCAGTCTCTCGAGGAGGGATACGCAGTATTTT. Translating it yields CASSLSRRDTQYF.

The chain has TRBV24-1 and TRBJ2-1, with 9 positions matching TRBD1. CDR3 length: 15 residues. Germline lookup yields CDR1 KGHDR and CDR2 SFDVKD. V lost 9 bases to trimming and J lost 5 bases; unmatched junction nucleotides: 10. CDR3 bases: TGTGCCACCGCCGAACCGGGACAGGGAGACAATGAGCAGTTCTTC. Translation: CATAEPGQGDNEQFF.

The gene calls are TRBV4-1 and TRBJ2-1; TRBD2 is a possible D gene (6 bases). The CDR3 length is 14 residues. Germline V gene data show CDR1 as MGHRA and CDR2 as YSYEKL. The ends were cut back, 1 base at V and 6 bases at J, with 10 bases in the middle. DNA for the CDR3: TGCGCCAGCAGCCAAGTTCAGGGAGGCAATGAGCAGTTCTTC. It yields the protein CASSQVQGGNEQFF.

In DNA, the CDR3 is TGCGCCAGCAGCCAAGCAGGGGATGGGGGAGATACGCAGTATTTT. Its translation: CASSQAGDGGDTQYF. This chain uses TRBV4-1 with TRBJ2-3; D possibly corresponds to TRBD1 (6 bases). With 1 base removed from V and 5 bases from J, the gap between germline ends came to 13 bases. Germline CDR1 and CDR2: MGHRA and YSYEKL. This CDR3 is built from 15 residues.

This chain uses TRBV9 with TRBJ2-1; 8 bases fit TRBD2. Germline assignment: CDR1 SGDLS and CDR2 YYNGEE. Trimming removed 0 bases from V and 3 bases from J; junction bases left unmatched: 2. The CDR3 contains 15 residues. The CDR3 bases are TGTGCCAGCAGCGTAGGCAGCGGGAGCTACAATGAGCAGTTCTTC. This translates into CASSVGSGSYNEQFF.

V usage is TRBV24-1 and J usage is TRBJ1-1, with 7 bases lining up with TRBD1. CDR3 length: 16 residues. Germline V gives CDR1 KGHDR, CDR2 SFDVKD. Unmatched junction bases numbered 13, after V lost 5 bases and J lost 5 bases. As DNA, the CDR3 is TGTGCCACCAGTGCCACAGCAGCAGGGGGGAGAACTGAAGCTTTCTTT. It specifies CATSATAAGGRTEAFF.

This clone was found a few times. This sequence joins TRBV7-3 and TRBJ1-1; D perhaps matches TRBD1 (5 bases). This CDR3 is built from 13 residues. The V gene's germline CDR1 is SGHTA and CDR2 FQGTGA. Between the trimmed V and J ends, which lost 2 bases and 4 bases, there was a span of 8 bases. The CDR3 protein is CASSLYGGTEAFF. The CDR3 DNA reads as TGTGCCAGCAGCTTATACGGGGGCACTGAAGCTTTCTTT.

J is TRBJ1-6 and V is TRBV11-2; 7 bases fit TRBD1. Looked up from germline, CDR1 is SGHAT and CDR2 is FQNNGV. The CDR3 extends over 17 amino acids. After removal of 8 bases from V and 0 bases from J, the junction contained 10 bases not matched to a gene. The CDR3, as DNA: TGTGCCAGCTCGGACAGGTTCCAAAGCTCCTATAATTCACCCCTCCACTTT. Protein sequence: CASSDRFQSSYNSPLHF.

The rearrangement joins TRBV5-8 to TRBJ2-3, with TRBD1 matching over 9 bases. V shed 4 bases and J 1 base; nucleotides not matched to a gene: 7. CDR1 and CDR2 (germline): SGHTS, YDEGEE. This CDR3 has 16 residues. CDR3 nucleotide sequence: TGTGCCAGCAGCCTGGGACAGGGTTCAGGCACAGATACGCAGTATTTT. Translation: CASSLGQGSGTDTQYF. Based on the CDR3 plus reference TRBV5-8 and TRBJ2-3, the full variable domain is EAGVTQSPTHLIKTRGQQATLRCSPISGHTSVYWYQQALGLGLQFLLWYDEGEERNRGNFPPRFSGRQFPNYSSELNVNALELEDSALYLCASSLGQGSGTDTQYFGPGTRLTVL.

The CDR3 spells CAISRDYEQYV. CDR3 nucleotides: TGTGCCATCAGCAGGGATTACGAGCAGTACGTC. V usage is TRBV10-3 and J usage is TRBJ2-7; a weak D match, TRBD1 (5 bases). Germline V CDR1 and CDR2: ENHRY, SYGVKD. The ends were cut back, 6 bases at V and 4 bases at J, with 7 bases in the middle. The CDR3 is made up of 11 amino acids.